This T cell receptor (beta chain) is from a study of shared clonotypes between healthy human individuals (dated by TCRdb to 2018 to 2020). Concerning the study at large: The cohort comprised two women and a few men aged 18 to 49 years. Different laboratories and diverse techniques were used to prepare libraries and sequence TCR repertoires, to increase sequencing depth and limit assay-specific biases. Per donor, three plates each were used for CD4 naive and CD4 memory, two for CD8 naive, and one for CD8 memory. Each donor's leukapheresis produced roughly between about 0.9 and 9.5 billion PBMCs. To estimate repertoire size and how much clonotypes are shared between individuals, the study performed deep sequencing of blood TCR repertoires from a few healthy adults. Study-wide findings and limitations: Roughly 5% of naive CD4, 3.5% of naive CD8, roughly 2.4% of memory CD4, and 0.35% to 0.5% of memory CD8 clonotypes were shared across several donors. Estimated clonotype richness was generally larger for naive than for memory subsets. Sampling was restricted to blood, and TCR repertoires in tissue are likely to differ from TCR repertoires in blood. Pairwise subsampling led to the expectation that sequencing depth would affect the degree of clonotype sharing among donors. Compared with non-shared clonotypes, clonotypes shared by all four sorted-subset donors had higher generation probabilities. Incomplete sequencing was indicated by rarefaction of sorted-subset datasets, despite the large sequencing depth. Because the study included a small number of donors, the genetic and exposure-history diversity represented was limited.

The CDR3 spans 11 residues, from the cysteine through the phenylalanine. Only the CDR3 DNA is retained, 33 bases long and in frame from the first base. The germline V gene (reference sequence) supplies CDR1 SEHNR and CDR2 FQNEAQ. V is pared back by 5 bases and J by 7 bases, with 8 bases lying between the germline termini. Using the deep immunoSEQ assay, multiplex PCR amplified TCR CDR3 regions from genomic DNA. For each cell subset, the extracted genomic DNA was distributed evenly across all wells of several immunoSEQ 96-well plates, and each plate served as one replicate. For sorted subsets, approximately 210 ng genomic DNA, equal to 25,000 to 35,000 T cell genomes, was loaded into each replicate PCR. Purified libraries were quantified with a Qubit 3.0 fluorometer, sized on a Bioanalyzer 2100, and re-quantified with the KAPA Library Quantification kit. Every immunoSEQ 96-well plate was sequenced on a separate single-read 150-cycle Illumina NextSeq 550 flow cell. The study's processing was this. Because the immunoSEQ output included only junctional sequences and no quality scores, the filtering could not be the same as the filtering used for full-length reads. Sequences were annotated with PyIR, a Python wrapper for IgBLAST v1.9, using IMGT germline references to assign V/J genes and CDR3. Reads with weak V/J assignments (E-value above 1e-6), missing CDR3, stop codons, out-of-frame junctions, or ambiguous translated residues were removed. V3J clonotypes were defined as sequences sharing an identical inferred V gene, J gene, and CDR3 amino acid sequence. Percentage overlap between repertoires was calculated by dividing the number of shared unique clonotypes by the size of the smaller repertoire. Three approaches were used to assess repertoire richness: RTK rarefaction, the Chao1 estimator, and Recon v2.1 estimates of unobserved clonotypes. OLGA was used to compute generation probabilities for all TCRbeta clonotypes that the gDNA method yielded from a handful of donors. TCRdb took this table from immuneACCESS and kept in-frame rearrangements with V and J called. Such tables lack part of the clones; where checked against another copy, unresolved V genes explain under half of the gap, and the rest is unexplained. That table furnishes V, J and clone size, whereas the DNA furnished D and trimming. The sample table shows about 1 million clones, and under 80% are seen once. The ten largest clones add up to nearly 1.5% of the sample.

Donors were healthy HIV-negative adults with no recently reported acute infections or vaccinations. Every donor was a Caucasian adult living in Nashville, Tennessee, USA. CD4+ T cells were enriched through magnetic negative selection, after which naive cells were positively selected on CD45RA and the remaining negative fraction served as the memory subset. Blood was collected by leukapheresis, and PBMCs were isolated by Ficoll-Histopaque density gradient centrifugation and then cryopreserved in liquid nitrogen vapor phase. Analytical flow cytometry was used to check the purity and quantity of each magnetically sorted T cell population. Genomic DNA was isolated from each sorted fraction and quantified by UV absorbance on a Nanodrop 2000c. The table lists this clone with a few counts. Its recognized antigen is unknown. No base quality information exists; no much larger clone differs at one position.

Sample: memory CD4+ T cells sorted from blood. The cell subset or site label, read with the paper, signifies: CD45RA-negative fraction. This chain joins TRBV7-9 to TRBJ1-1; the D segment cannot be called with confidence. The sequence derives from a man younger than 35 in good health. This receptor has the CDR3 CASSRKGEAFF. The sequence in DNA is TGTGCCAGCAGCCGCAAGGGTGAAGCTTTCTTT. The CDR3 plus the reference TRBV7-9 and TRBJ1-1 genes for the other parts give the full variable domain: DTGVSQNPRHKITKRGQNVTFRCDPISEHNRLYWYRQTLGQGPEFLTYFQNEAQLEKSRLLSDRFSAERPKGSFSTLEIQRTEQGDSAMYLCASSRKGEAFFGQGTRLTVV.